What follows is one T cell receptor (beta chain) and its context. Its antigen is not yet known. Base-call qualities are not available, and no considerably larger clone is one nucleotide away. A single peripheral blood draw of approximately 0.11 L on average was collected from each donor into heparinised tubes. A BD FACSAria II and a panel including CD45RO, CCR7, CD25, CD127, CD95 and CD27 were used to sort naive, central memory, regulatory and stem cell-like memory CD4+ T cells. A purity above 98% was achieved for all sorted populations. PBMCs were isolated right away by Lymphoprep density gradient centrifugation and were stained directly, without culture. So that batch effects would be minimized, each experiment stained and sorted samples in pairs, pairing one healthy donor with one patient. This record belongs to a study of beta chain features in type 1 diabetes (dated by TCRdb to about 2018). At the level of the whole study: Mean age, gender distribution, total cell number and subset yield did not differ between patients and healthy donors. A total of 85 million to 110 million sorted cells were examined across all samples, and RNA yield correlated strongly with the number of cells per subset. The study compared the TCRB repertoires of sorted circulating CD4+ T cell subsets in recently diagnosed type 1 diabetes patients with those in matched healthy donors. Whereas all 28 donors provided naive and central memory subsets, regulatory and stem cell-like memory subsets were isolated from just 8 patients and roughly 8 healthy donors.

General study outcomes and caveats: HLA sub-analyses involved small numbers of individuals, so any influence of HLA type on TCRB rearrangement remained unresolved. Fewer insertions and more nucleotide deletions at VDJ recombination sites were observed in patients with type 1 diabetes, implying thymic rearrangement abnormalities. PCR might favor shorter templates, but patient and control samples were amplified and corrected together, so any skew would affect both groups equally. A moderate but significant shortening of TCRB CDR3 length was observed in type 1 diabetes patients in all four CD4+ subsets. Naive, central memory and regulatory TCRB repertoires appeared more similar among patients than among healthy donors. Because cDNA rather than genomic DNA was sequenced, highly expressing activated cells could have been over-represented, although no difference in activation and CD3 levels was found between groups.

The CDR1 and CDR2 encoded by the germline V gene are SNHLY and FYNNEI. There are 14 amino acids in the CDR3, from cysteine to phenylalanine inclusive. The CDR3 DNA has 42 bases and is translated from base 1. Trimming takes 6 bases from V and 1 base from J, and the germline ends sit 9 bases apart. All of the isolated RNA was reverse transcribed with the High Capacity cDNA Reverse Transcription Kit, so expressed TCRB transcripts were sequenced. Deep immunoSEQ sequencing was performed on naive, central memory and regulatory T cell samples, with an average of around 3.4 million total reads per sample. After sorted cells were lysed in RLT buffer, RNA was extracted with DNase-treated RNeasy Micro or Mini kits, with the choice depending on cell number. Each cell subset was processed on its own to prevent cross-contamination, while patient and healthy donor samples were processed together. The immunoSEQ multiplex PCR was used to amplify TCRB sequences from cDNA, yielding 87-bp fragments that span the CDR3 region. Sequencing of the amplicons was performed on the Illumina HiSeq platform. On the authors' methods: PCR bias was computationally corrected using synthetic template baselines, reads within Hamming distance 2 were collapsed, and singletons that could not be merged were discarded. Reads were aligned to IMGT to assign V, D and J genes, CDR3 length, and insertions or deletions at six rearrangement sites. Clonotype counts were normalized to sorted cell number within each subset before computing true diversity and Gini coefficients with the tcR R package. Repertoire sharing was quantified using the overlap coefficient calculated on TCRB nucleotide sequences. Sourced from immuneACCESS, this table was stored by TCRdb with only in-frame sequences that have V and J called. A share of the clones is absent; for the studies checked, an unresolved V gene accounts for under half, and the remainder has no known explanation. For V, J and clone size, that table is used; D and trimming come from the DNA. In this sample the table shows fewer than 200,000 clones, about 9.3% of which occur a single time. Clones ranked in the top ten supply less than 0.5% of the sample.

Sequenced: central memory CD4+ T cells from blood. Rearrangement joined TRBV2 to TRBJ1-4, and perhaps TRBD1 as D gene, on 6 matching bases. The TCR sequence derives from a man aged 25 to 40 with type 1 diabetes. Here is the DNA: TGTGCCAGCAGCAACAGGGTAACTAATGAAAAACTGTTTTTT. This gives the protein CASSNRVTNEKLFF.